These T cell receptor beta chains were read from a single sample in a study of patients and donors after allogeneic stem cell transplantation. One entry per CDR3 protein, called by TCRdb with MiXCR from the RT-PCR reads. Of 410,000 or so distinct CDR3 sequences in the sample, about a sixth were seen once. The sample taken for sequencing was blood, either unsorted or a sorted T cell fraction (not recorded which). These receptors all stem from a human donor who was either an allogeneic HSCT recipient or a stem cell or donor lymphocyte infusion donor (not recorded which). It is not recorded whose cells these are; they may come from a transplant donor. Both conserved end residues are part of each CDR3. The D gene is left open where the match is weak. Rows give clone size only sometimes, using once, few, many, or a class for an expanded clone.

j_call	d_call	clone_size	v_call	cdr3_aa	cdr3_nt
TRBJ1-2	-	many	TRBV28	CASSPSGQVYGYTF	TGTGCCAGCAGTCCTTCGGGGCAGGTCTATGGCTACACCTTC
TRBJ1-3	-	few	TRBV9	CASSPQGSSNGNTIYF	TGTGCCAGCAGCCCCCAGGGGAGCAGTAATGGAAACACCATATATTTT
TRBJ2-1	-	few	TRBV5-5	CASSLRLGFWGKQFF	TGTGCCAGCAGCCTGCGGCTTGGGTTTTGGGGGAAGCAGTTCTTC
TRBJ1-1	-	few	TRBV2	CASSPREGERSEAFF	TGTGCCAGCAGTCCTCGGGAGGGGGAGAGGTCTGAAGCTTTCTTT
TRBJ2-3	TRBD1	many	TRBV24-1	CATSDGTEPTDTQYF	TGTGCCACCAGTGATGGGACAGAGCCCACAGATACGCAGTATTTT
TRBJ2-5	TRBD2	-	TRBV20-1	CSAQPTSGRARETQYF	TGCAGTGCCCAGCCGACTAGCGGGAGGGCCCGGGAGACCCAGTACTTC
TRBJ1-2	TRBD1	-	TRBV6-5	CASSWDSDRYTF	TGTGCCAGCAGTTGGGACTCGGACAGGTACACCTTC
TRBJ2-5	-	-	TRBV29-1	CSVEGRGETQYF	TGCAGCGTTGAGGGTAGAGGAGAGACCCAGTACTTC
TRBJ2-1	-	many	TRBV7-3	CASSFDRYSNEQFF	TGTGCCAGCAGCTTCGACAGATACTCCAATGAGCAGTTCTTC
TRBJ2-6	TRBD1	few	TRBV6-2/TRBV6-3	CASSYHPGQAVSGANVLTF	TGTGCCAGCAGTTACCACCCCGGACAGGCCGTTTCAGGGGCCAACGTCCTGACTTTC
TRBJ2-7	TRBD1	few	TRBV7-6	CASSLPGTGGYEQYF	TGTGCCAGCAGCTTACCAGGGACAGGGGGCTACGAGCAGTACTTC
TRBJ2-1	-	-	TRBV7-2	CASSLVSRVLDEQFF	TGTGCCAGCAGCTTAGTTTCCAGGGTCTTGGATGAGCAGTTCTTC
TRBJ2-4	-	-	TRBV6-1	CASSSGQLAKNIQYF	TGTGCCAGCAGCTCGGGACAACTAGCCAAAAACATTCAGTACTTC
TRBJ2-1	-	few	TRBV5-1	CASSWRRSKSSYNEQFF	TGCGCCAGCAGCTGGCGCCGTTCAAAAAGCTCCTACAATGAGCAGTTCTTC
TRBJ1-4	TRBD1	-	TRBV20-1	CSADGQGREKLFF	TGCAGTGCAGACGGACAGGGGCGTGAAAAACTGTTTTTT
TRBJ1-5	TRBD1	many	TRBV12-3/TRBV12-4	CASSLILGQGGQPQHF	TGTGCCAGCAGTTTAATATTGGGACAGGGCGGTCAGCCCCAGCATTTT
TRBJ2-3	TRBD1	-	TRBV12-3/TRBV12-4	CASSLGQGNTDTQYF	TGTGCCAGCAGTTTGGGACAGGGAAACACAGATACGCAGTATTTT
TRBJ2-7	-	-	TRBV2	CASTGNEQYF	TGTGCCAGCACCGGGAACGAGCAGTACTTC
TRBJ2-7	TRBD1	-	TRBV25-1	CASMGTGSYEQYF	TGTGCCAGCATGGGGACAGGCTCCTACGAGCAGTACTTC
TRBJ2-1	-	-	TRBV4-2	CASSLGGPGYNEQFF	TGTGCCAGCAGCCTAGGGGGGCCCGGCTACAATGAGCAGTTCTTC
TRBJ1-2	-	few	TRBV30	CAWSDRSRGYTF	TGTGCCTGGAGTGACAGGAGTCGCGGCTACACCTTC
TRBJ2-7	-	few	TRBV7-2	CASSLFSGSNYEQYF	TGTGCCAGCAGCTTATTCTCAGGTTCAAACTACGAGCAGTACTTC
TRBJ1-1	-	-	TRBV7-9	CASSLLSGVGNTEAFF	TGTGCCAGCAGCTTGCTTTCCGGGGTGGGGAACACTGAAGCTTTCTTT
TRBJ2-5	TRBD2	-	TRBV6-5	CASSYEARTSGRETQYF	TGTGCCAGCAGTTACGAGGCGAGGACTAGCGGGAGAGAGACCCAGTACTTC
TRBJ1-1	TRBD1	many	TRBV5-1	CASSRQPGQDLGTEAFF	TGCGCCAGCAGCCGACAACCGGGACAGGACCTTGGAACTGAAGCTTTCTTT
TRBJ1-4	-	few	TRBV20-1	CSAPKGQGSEKLFF	TGCAGTGCCCCAAAGGGGCAGGGAAGCGAAAAACTGTTTTTT
TRBJ1-1	TRBD1	-	TRBV29-1	CSVTGGRAEAFF	TGCAGCGTGACAGGGGGTCGCGCTGAAGCTTTCTTT
TRBJ2-7	-	many	TRBV20-1	CSAPAVGDWYEQYF	TGCAGTGCGCCAGCGGTTGGAGATTGGTACGAGCAGTACTTC
TRBJ1-2	TRBD1	-	TRBV2	CASSNQGQGKAGYTF	TGTGCCAGCAGTAATCAGGGACAGGGAAAGGCTGGCTACACCTTC
TRBJ2-1	-	-	TRBV6-2/TRBV6-3	CASSPGHPMNEQFF	TGTGCCAGCAGTCCGGGACACCCCATGAATGAGCAGTTCTTC
TRBJ2-7	TRBD1	few	TRBV27	CASSLKGQGSYEQYF	TGTGCCAGCAGTTTAAAAGGACAGGGTTCCTACGAGCAGTACTTC
TRBJ2-3	TRBD2	-	TRBV4-1	CASSQTGLVRDTQYF	TGCGCCAGCAGCCAAACGGGACTAGTTAGAGATACGCAGTATTTT
TRBJ1-2	TRBD1	-	TRBV7-9	CASSLGTGTNYGYTF	TGTGCCAGCAGCTTAGGGACAGGTACTAACTATGGCTACACCTTC
TRBJ1-2	-	-	TRBV5-1	CASSLLGLTYGYTF	TGCGCCAGCAGCCTTCTCGGGCTCACCTATGGCTACACCTTC
TRBJ1-2	TRBD1	-	TRBV12-3/TRBV12-4	CASTTTGREGYTF	TGTGCCAGCACCACGACAGGGAGGGAGGGCTACACCTTC
TRBJ2-7	-	-	TRBV4-3	CASSQESATSYEQYF	TGCGCCAGCAGCCAAGAGTCGGCGACCTCCTACGAGCAGTACTTC
TRBJ2-2	-	-	TRBV11-3	CASSFQSRGNTGELFF	TGTGCCAGCAGCTTCCAAAGCAGGGGGAACACCGGGGAGCTGTTTTTT